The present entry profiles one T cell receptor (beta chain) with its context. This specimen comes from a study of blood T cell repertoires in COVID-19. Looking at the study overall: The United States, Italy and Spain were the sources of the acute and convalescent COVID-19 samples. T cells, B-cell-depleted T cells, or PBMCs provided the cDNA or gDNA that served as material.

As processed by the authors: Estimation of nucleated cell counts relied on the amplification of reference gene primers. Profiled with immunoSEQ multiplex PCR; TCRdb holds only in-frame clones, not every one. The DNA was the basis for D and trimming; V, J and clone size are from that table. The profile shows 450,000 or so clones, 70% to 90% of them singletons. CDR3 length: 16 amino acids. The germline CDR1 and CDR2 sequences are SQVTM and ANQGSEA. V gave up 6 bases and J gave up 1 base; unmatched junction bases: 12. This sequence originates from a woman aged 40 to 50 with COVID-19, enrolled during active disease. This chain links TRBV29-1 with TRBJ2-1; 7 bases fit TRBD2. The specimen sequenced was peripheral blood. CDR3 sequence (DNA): TGCAGCGTCTGGGGAGGCAGCGGGATTTCCTACAATGAGCAGTTCTTC. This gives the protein CSVWGGSGISYNEQFF.